Listed below are T cell receptor beta chains from one sample, sequenced in a study of cytomegalovirus exposure and HLA in healthy donors. Clones were read by immunoSEQ multiplex PCR, and TCRdb kept only the in-frame ones, dropping some. Of 200,000 to 250,000 clones in the sample, 77% were seen once. The sample was PBMCs. All receptors derive from a woman aged 55-70 years in good health and CMV-seropositive. Both conserved end residues are part of each CDR3. The order of the fields is D gene, clone size, J gene, V gene, CDR3 protein, CDR3 DNA. A D gene is named only where the DNA matches it firmly. Not all rows give a size; the values are once, few, many and, for expanded clones, a class.

TRBD1 | few | TRBJ2-7 | TRBV5-6 | CASSWGTGGPYEQYF | TGTGCCAGCAGCTGGGGGACAGGGGGACCCTACGAGCAGTACTTC
NA | NA | TRBJ1-1 | TRBV7-2 | CASSLVTMGAFF | TGTGCCAGCAGCTTGGTGACTATGGGAGCTTTCTTT
NA | NA | TRBJ2-3 | TRBV10-3 | CAIKGSSTDTQYF | TGTGCCATCAAGGGGTCTAGCACAGATACGCAGTATTTT
NA | NA | TRBJ1-5 | TRBV7-9 | CASSLQGYQPQHF | TGTGCCAGCAGCTTGCAGGGGTATCAGCCCCAGCATTTT
TRBD1 | NA | TRBJ2-6 | TRBV30 | CAWSRLGQIYSGANVLTF | TGTGCCTGGAGTAGGTTGGGACAGATATACTCTGGGGCCAACGTCCTGACTTTC
TRBD2 | NA | TRBJ2-7 | TRBV6-5 | CASSYQAGEGYEQYF | TGTGCCAGCAGTTATCAAGCGGGAGAAGGGTACGAGCAGTACTTC
TRBD1 | NA | TRBJ1-2 | TRBV7-9 | CASSLGSGQGLRGYTF | TGTGCCAGCAGCTTAGGGTCCGGACAGGGCCTACGTGGCTACACCTTT
TRBD1 | NA | TRBJ2-3 | TRBV29-1 | CSANRDRSTDTQYF | TGCAGCGCTAATAGGGACAGAAGCACAGATACGCAGTATTTT
NA | NA | TRBJ1-1 | TRBV7-9 | CASSPEATTAFF | TGTGCCAGCAGCCCCGAGGCGACCACAGCTTTCTTT
NA | NA | TRBJ1-1 | TRBV5-1 | CASSNGQQNTEAFF | TGCGCCAGCAGCAATGGTCAACAAAACACTGAAGCTTTCTTT
NA | NA | TRBJ2-1 | TRBV6-5 | CASRVGGADEQFF | TGTGCCAGCAGGGTGGGGGGGGCGGATGAGCAGTTCTTC
NA | NA | TRBJ1-1 | TRBV28 | CASSPFSVEAFF | TGTGCCAGCAGCCCGTTTAGCGTTGAAGCTTTCTTT
NA | few | TRBJ1-1 | TRBV19 | CATNNPGARPEAFF | TGTGCCACCAACAACCCTGGGGCCCGCCCCGAAGCTTTCTTT
TRBD1 | NA | TRBJ1-4 | TRBV18 | CASSPETGGEKLFF | TGTGCCAGCTCACCAGAAACAGGGGGTGAAAAACTGTTTTTT
TRBD1 | once | TRBJ2-7 | TRBV6-1 | CASIPTGLYYEQYF | TGTGCCAGCATTCCGACAGGGCTATACTACGAGCAGTACTTC
TRBD2 | NA | TRBJ2-2 | TRBV11-2 | CASSLVASGSLSGELFF | TGTGCCAGCAGCTTAGTAGCGAGCGGGAGTCTCTCCGGGGAGCTGTTTTTT
NA | NA | TRBJ1-5 | TRBV1 | CTSRYRAGTNQPQHF | TGCACCAGCAGATACCGGGCAGGGACTAATCAGCCCCAGCATTTT
NA | NA | TRBJ2-5 | TRBV7-9 | CASNNQETQYF | TGTGCCAGCAACAACCAAGAGACCCAGTACTTC
TRBD1 | NA | TRBJ1-2 | TRBV9 | CASSARPGQDNGYTF | TGTGCCAGCAGCGCACGTCCGGGACAGGATAATGGCTACACCTTC
NA | NA | TRBJ1-1 | TRBV2 | CASGKHYTEAFF | TGTGCCAGCGGCAAACATTACACTGAAGCTTTCTTT
NA | NA | TRBJ2-1 | TRBV6-5 | CASSRTLSYNEQFF | TGTGCCAGCAGTAGGACTCTCTCCTACAATGAGCAGTTCTTC
NA | NA | TRBJ1-5 | TRBV30 | CAWSVLGSQVYSNQPQHF | TGTGCCTGGAGTGTTTTAGGGTCACAGGTCTATAGCAATCAGCCCCAGCATTTT
TRBD1 | NA | TRBJ2-2 | TRBV5-6 | CASSWGQGAGTGELFF | TGTGCCAGCAGCTGGGGACAGGGGGCCGGCACCGGGGAGCTGTTTTTT
NA | NA | TRBJ1-4 | TRBV6-5 | CASRSGTKNEKLFF | TGTGCCAGCAGATCCGGGACAAAAAATGAAAAACTGTTTTTT
NA | NA | TRBJ2-2 | TRBV2 | CASTETLGVTGELFF | TGTGCCAGCACCGAAACGTTAGGGGTCACCGGGGAGCTGTTTTTT
NA | NA | TRBJ1-5 | TRBV30 | CAWSYRVVNQPQHF | TGTGCCTGGAGTTATCGTGTAGTCAATCAGCCCCAGCATTTT
TRBD2 | NA | TRBJ2-3 | TRBV28 | CASIETSGSYPDTQYF | TGTGCCAGCATCGAGACTAGCGGGAGTTACCCAGATACGCAGTATTTT
TRBD2 | few | TRBJ2-3 | TRBV2 | CASKPSTSGADTQYF | TGTGCCAGCAAACCGAGTACTAGCGGGGCAGATACGCAGTATTTT
NA | few | TRBJ1-4 | TRBV18 | CASSGYGTNEKLFF | TGTGCCAGCTCGGGCTATGGAACTAATGAAAAACTGTTTTTT
NA | NA | TRBJ1-1 | TRBV19 | CASSPGGHTEAFF | TGTGCCAGCTCCCCCGGGGGTCACACTGAAGCTTTCTTT
TRBD2 | NA | TRBJ2-1 | TRBV5-1 | CASSLVGTSGSNEQFF | TGCGCCAGCAGCTTGGTCGGGACTAGCGGTAGTAATGAGCAGTTCTTC
NA | NA | TRBJ1-2 | TRBV30 | CAWTANYGYTF | TGTGCCTGGACGGCTAACTATGGCTACACCTTC
NA | NA | TRBJ1-3 | TRBV15 | CATGGNTRGNTIYF | TGTGCCACCGGGGGGAACACGAGAGGAAACACCATATATTTT
NA | few | TRBJ1-5 | TRBV18 | CASSPPGGENQPQHF | TGTGCCAGCTCACCCCCGGGGGGGGAAAATCAGCCCCAGCATTTT
TRBD2 | NA | TRBJ2-7 | TRBV6-1 | CASRDRRGGTYEQYF | TGTGCCAGCAGAGATCGAAGGGGAGGGACCTACGAGCAGTACTTC
NA | NA | TRBJ1-2 | TRBV6-1 | CASSEAGADPWNGYTF | TGTGCCAGCAGTGAAGCGGGGGCCGACCCTTGGAATGGCTACACCTTC
NA | NA | TRBJ1-3 | TRBV5-1 | CASSLDRASSGNTIYF | TGCGCCAGCAGCTTGGATAGAGCCTCCTCTGGAAACACCATATATTTT
NA | NA | TRBJ2-7 | TRBV11-3 | CASSLFGTNEQYF | TGTGCCAGCAGCTTATTCGGGACAAACGAGCAGTACTTC
NA | NA | TRBJ2-2 | TRBV11-2 | CASSLQRITGELFF | TGTGCCAGCAGCTTGCAGCGGATCACCGGGGAGCTGTTTTTT
TRBD2 | few | TRBJ2-5 | TRBV11-3 | CASSPGTSGGHQETQYF | TGTGCCAGCAGCCCCGGGACTAGCGGGGGGCACCAAGAGACCCAGTACTTC
NA | NA | TRBJ2-6 | TRBV18 | CASSPFTVEWGANVLTF | TGTGCCAGCTCACCATTTACAGTTGAGTGGGGGGCCAACGTCCTGACTTTC
NA | once | TRBJ2-7 | TRBV9 | CASSVSFYEQYF | TGTGCCAGCAGCGTATCCTTCTACGAGCAGTACTTC
NA | few | TRBJ2-7 | TRBV6-1 | CASRTPTYEQYF | TGTGCCAGCAGGACACCAACCTACGAGCAGTACTTC
NA | NA | TRBJ1-1 | TRBV4-1 | CASSQPMNSLKVF | TGCGCCAGCAGCCAGCCGATGAATAGCTTGAAGGTCTTT
NA | NA | TRBJ1-2 | TRBV4-2 | CASSQEPGYGGYTF | TGTGCCAGCAGCCAAGAACCAGGGTACGGTGGCTACACCTTC
TRBD1 | NA | TRBJ2-3 | TRBV5-6 | CASSLGGQGLDTQYF | TGTGCCAGCAGCTTGGGGGGACAGGGGCTAGATACGCAGTATTTT
TRBD1 | few | TRBJ2-7 | TRBV30 | CAWKGGSSSSYEQYF | TGTGCCTGGAAAGGGGGCAGCTCCAGCTCCTACGAGCAGTACTTC
TRBD1 | NA | TRBJ1-1 | TRBV6-6 | CASNKQGLNTEAFF | TGTGCCAGCAATAAACAGGGGCTAAACACTGAAGCTTTCTTT
TRBD1 | NA | TRBJ2-1 | TRBV6-1 | CASRRGQALYNEQFF | TGTGCCAGCAGGCGAGGACAGGCCCTCTACAATGAGCAGTTCTTC
NA | NA | TRBJ1-1 | TRBV4-2 | CASSHGGAEGTEAFF | TGTGCCAGCAGCCATGGGGGGGCTGAGGGCACTGAAGCTTTCTTT
TRBD1 | NA | TRBJ1-4 | TRBV30 | CALDRGGEKLFF | TGTGCCTTGGACAGGGGGGGCGAAAAACTGTTTTTT
TRBD1 | NA | TRBJ2-7 | TRBV11-2 | CASSHLKDRSAHEQYF | TGTGCCAGCAGCCACCTCAAGGACAGGTCGGCCCACGAGCAGTACTTC
TRBD1 | NA | TRBJ1-6 | TRBV5-4 | CASSRGLGTENSPLHF | TGTGCCAGCAGCAGGGGGTTGGGGACAGAAAATTCACCCCTCCACTTT
TRBD1 | few | TRBJ2-7 | TRBV7-8 | CASSLATGSYEQYF | TGTGCCAGCAGCTTAGCGACAGGGAGCTACGAGCAGTACTTC
NA | NA | TRBJ2-7 | TRBV28 | CASSLSHIYEQYF | TGTGCCAGCAGTTTATCGCACATCTACGAGCAGTACTTC